This T cell receptor (beta chain) comes out of a study of T cells in Graves' hyperthyroidism and ophthalmopathy. Graves' hyperthyroidism was deemed stable given no ophthalmopathy progression within 18 months. In making diagnoses, clinical symptoms, serum thyroxine and TRAb, thyroid ultrasound and orbital computed tomography were all used. Authors of the study amplified TCR beta CDR3 regions from RNA transcripts. With the HTBI primer set, the TCR CDR3 went through a first round of RT-PCR. In TCRdb, the multiplex PCR reads were re-called with MiXCR into one record per CDR3 protein. Of around 99,000 distinct CDR3 sequences in the sample, approximately 15% were seen once. The sample taken for sequencing was blood. The receptor was derived from a woman in her forties or fifties with Graves' hyperthyroidism.

Here the CDR3 reads CASLAELLNTGELFF. CDR3 in DNA: TGTGCCAGCCTAGCCGAGTTACTAAACACCGGGGAGCTGTTTTTT. J is TRBJ2-2 and V is TRBV5-5, with a weak D call TRBD2 (5 bases). Trimming took 7 bases from V and 2 from J, leaving 15 bases between them. Germline CDR1 is SGHKS and CDR2 is YYEKEE (reference sequence). The CDR3 loop spans 15 amino acids.